This T cell receptor beta chain was retrieved from a study of T cell therapy after organ transplantation. The CDR3 loop spans 14 amino acids. V lost 0 bases to trimming and J lost 6 bases, with 10 bases between them. CDR1 is SGHKS and CDR2 is YYEKEE in the germline V gene (reference sequence). Time point: 4-8 weeks after completion of therapy. This table comes from immunoSEQ multiplex PCR, and its TCRdb copy is limited to in-frame clones, with some not included. The sample lists about 19,000 clones, roughly four fifths occurring once. As to this clone: Its antigen is not identified.

The receptor's source is a human patient who had received a solid organ transplant and had CMV disease. Some of the T cells may derive from the graft donor. The chain links TRBV5-5 to TRBJ1-3; D is undetermined. Here the sequenced sample was CD8+ T cells from blood, taken after autologous CMV-specific T cell therapy. The CDR3 sequence is CASSLGPLANTIYF. The CDR3 DNA follows: TGTGCCAGCAGCTTGGGGCCCTTAGCAAACACCATATATTTT.